These T cell receptor beta chains were read from a single sample in a study of T cell responses to AZD1222 COVID-19 vaccine. Here immunoSEQ multiplex PCR was the method, and the copy in TCRdb shows in-frame clones only, minus some. The table lists more than 90,000 clones, around 84% of them singletons. The sequenced sample was peripheral blood, obtained on day 0 of AZD1222 vaccination. The receptors originated from an adult in good health. Both conserved end residues are part of each CDR3. Fields, in order: clone size, D gene, J gene, V gene, CDR3 DNA, CDR3 protein. The D gene is left open where the match is weak. A clone size is listed for some rows: how often the clone was seen (once, few, many), or a class if it is expanded.

many	-	TRBJ1-1	TRBV10-3	TGTGCCATCAGTGAGTCGGGTGAAGCTTTCTTT	CAISESGEAFF
-	TRBD1	TRBJ2-1	TRBV30	TGTGCCTGGATGGAAGGGGGCAGCAGCTCCTACAATGAGCAGTTCTTC	CAWMEGGSSSYNEQFF
-	-	TRBJ2-2	TRBV6-5	TGTGCCAGCGGTAACAGGGAGAACACCGGGGAGCTGTTTTTT	CASGNRENTGELFF
-	TRBD1	TRBJ1-4	TRBV28	TGTGCCAGCAGGCCGGACAGGGGGCATGAAAAACTGTTTTTT	CASRPDRGHEKLFF
few	-	TRBJ1-1	TRBV6-5	TGTGCCAGCAGTTACGAGGCAGCATTTACGAACACTGAAGCTTTCTTT	CASSYEAAFTNTEAFF
once	-	TRBJ2-1	TRBV7-2	TGTGCCAGCAGCTTAGTCGCTAGCTCGAGCTCCTACAATGAGCAGTTCTTC	CASSLVASSSSYNEQFF
-	-	TRBJ2-7	TRBV7-2	TGTGCCAGCAGCGACAGACACACCTCCTACGAGCAGTACTTC	CASSDRHTSYEQYF
-	-	TRBJ2-1	TRBV19	TGTGCCAGTAGTATGGCTAGAGTTGGGTACAATGAGCAGTTCTTC	CASSMARVGYNEQFF
few	TRBD1	TRBJ1-4	TRBV18	TGTGCCAGCTCACTCCTTGACAGGGATGAAAAACTGTTTTTT	CASSLLDRDEKLFF
-	TRBD1	TRBJ1-2	TRBV27	TGTGCCAGTAGGGGACAGGGGATTCATGGCTACACCTTC	CASRGQGIHGYTF
-	-	TRBJ1-1	TRBV27	TGTGCCAGCACCGCTTTTCCGGCGGACACTGAAGCTTTCTTT	CASTAFPADTEAFF
few	-	TRBJ2-1	TRBV7-9	TGTGCCAGCAGCACCCCCGCTATGGGGCCCAATGAGCAGTTCTTC	CASSTPAMGPNEQFF
-	-	TRBJ1-2	TRBV5-4	TGTGCCAGCAGCTTTAACCGGAGGGGGAACTATGGCTACACCTTC	CASSFNRRGNYGYTF
-	-	TRBJ1-1	TRBV14	TGTGCCAGCAGCACATTGGGGGGGAACACTGAAGCTTTCTTT	CASSTLGGNTEAFF
once	-	TRBJ2-2	TRBV14	TGTGCCAGCAGCCGAGCAGGGTCCAACGGGGAGCTGTTTTTT	CASSRAGSNGELFF
-	TRBD2	TRBJ2-1	TRBV19	TGTGCCAGTAGAACGCTAGCGGGAGTAGGGCAATACAATGAGCAGTTCTTC	CASRTLAGVGQYNEQFF
few	TRBD1	TRBJ1-5	TRBV30	TGTGCCTGGAGTGCTGGACAGGGGGCTCAGCCCCAGCATTTT	CAWSAGQGAQPQHF